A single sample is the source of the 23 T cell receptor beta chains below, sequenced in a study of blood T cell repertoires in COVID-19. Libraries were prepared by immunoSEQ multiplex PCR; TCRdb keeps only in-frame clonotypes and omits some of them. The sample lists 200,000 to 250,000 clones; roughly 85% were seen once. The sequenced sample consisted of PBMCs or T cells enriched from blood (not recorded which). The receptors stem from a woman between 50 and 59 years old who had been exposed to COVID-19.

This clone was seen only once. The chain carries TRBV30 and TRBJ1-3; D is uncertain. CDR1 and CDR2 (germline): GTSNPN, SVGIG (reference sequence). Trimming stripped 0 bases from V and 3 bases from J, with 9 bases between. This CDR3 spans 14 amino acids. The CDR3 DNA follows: TGTGCCTGGAGTGTAGGTCAGGATGGAAACACCATATATTTT. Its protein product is CAWSVGQDGNTIYF.

The CDR3 sequence: CSVDPPQKNTEAFF. The CDR3, as DNA: TGCAGCGTTGACCCCCCCCAAAAGAACACTGAAGCTTTCTTT. The rearrangement links TRBV29-1 to TRBJ1-1; D not certain. Trimming shortened V by 3 bases and J by 1 base, and 12 bases separated the two germline ends. The CDR3 is 14 amino acids. Per germline, CDR1 SQVTM and CDR2 ANQGSEA.

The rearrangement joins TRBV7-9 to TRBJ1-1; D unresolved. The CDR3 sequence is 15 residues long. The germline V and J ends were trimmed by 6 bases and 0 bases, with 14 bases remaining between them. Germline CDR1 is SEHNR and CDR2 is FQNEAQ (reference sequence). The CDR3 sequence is CASSLPGIMNTEAFF. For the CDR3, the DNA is TGTGCCAGCAGTCTGCCCGGGATCATGAACACTGAAGCTTTCTTT.

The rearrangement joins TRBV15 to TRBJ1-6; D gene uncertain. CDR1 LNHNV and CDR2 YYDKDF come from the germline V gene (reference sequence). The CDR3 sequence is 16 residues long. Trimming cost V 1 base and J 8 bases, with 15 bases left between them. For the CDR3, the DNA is TGTGCCACCAGCAGAGCCCTGGAGGGAGGAGATTCACCCCTCCACTTT. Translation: CATSRALEGGDSPLHF.

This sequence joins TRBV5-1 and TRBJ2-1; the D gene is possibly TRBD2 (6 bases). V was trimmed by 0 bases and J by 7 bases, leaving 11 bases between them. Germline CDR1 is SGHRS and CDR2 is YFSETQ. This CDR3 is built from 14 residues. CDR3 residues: CASSLGLVLNEQFF. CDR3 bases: TGCGCCAGCAGCTTGGGACTAGTTTTGAATGAGCAGTTCTTC.

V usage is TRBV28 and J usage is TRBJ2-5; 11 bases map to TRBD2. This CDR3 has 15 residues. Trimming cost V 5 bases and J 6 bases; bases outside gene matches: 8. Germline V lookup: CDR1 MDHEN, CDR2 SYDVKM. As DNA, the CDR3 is TGTGCCAGCAGTGGAATAGCGGGGGGGCGACAGACCCAGTACTTC. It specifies CASSGIAGGRQTQYF.

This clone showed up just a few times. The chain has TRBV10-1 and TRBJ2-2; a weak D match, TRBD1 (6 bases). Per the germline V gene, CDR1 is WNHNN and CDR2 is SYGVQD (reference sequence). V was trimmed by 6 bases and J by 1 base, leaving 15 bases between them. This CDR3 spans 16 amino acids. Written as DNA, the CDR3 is TGCGCCAGCAGCCCTTACAGGGTGAGGAACACCGGGGAGCTGTTTTTT. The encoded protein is CASSPYRVRNTGELFF.

In nucleotides, the CDR3 is TGTGCCAGCAGCCCAGAAGGGGGTTGGGGCAAAAACATTCAGTACTTC. Amino acids: CASSPEGGWGKNIQYF. The chain recombines TRBV7-8 with TRBJ2-4; D is perhaps TRBD1 (6 bases). Germline V gene data show CDR1 as SGHVS and CDR2 as FQNEAQ. This CDR3 spans 16 amino acids. The V end lost 5 bases, the J end lost 3 bases, and 17 bases lay between the germline ends.

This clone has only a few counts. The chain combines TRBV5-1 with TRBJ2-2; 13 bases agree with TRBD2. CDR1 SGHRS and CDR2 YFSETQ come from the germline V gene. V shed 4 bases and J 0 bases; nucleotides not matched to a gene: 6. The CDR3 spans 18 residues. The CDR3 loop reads CASSHRTSGGPNTGELFF. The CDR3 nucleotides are TGCGCCAGCAGCCACAGGACTAGCGGGGGCCCGAACACCGGGGAGCTGTTTTTT.

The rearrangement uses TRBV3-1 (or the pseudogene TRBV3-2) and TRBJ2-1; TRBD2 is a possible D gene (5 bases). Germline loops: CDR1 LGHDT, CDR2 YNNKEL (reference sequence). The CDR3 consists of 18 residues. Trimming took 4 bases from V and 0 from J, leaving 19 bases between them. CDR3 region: CASSRREWTCRSYNEQFF. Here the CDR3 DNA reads TGTGCCAGCAGCCGGCGCGAATGGACTTGCCGCTCCTACAATGAGCAGTTCTTC.

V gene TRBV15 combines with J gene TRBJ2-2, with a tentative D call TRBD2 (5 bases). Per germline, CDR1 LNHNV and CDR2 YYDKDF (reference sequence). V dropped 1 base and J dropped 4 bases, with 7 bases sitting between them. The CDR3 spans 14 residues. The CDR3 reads CATSRAGITGELFF. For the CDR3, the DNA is TGTGCCACCAGCAGAGCGGGGATCACCGGGGAGCTGTTTTTT.

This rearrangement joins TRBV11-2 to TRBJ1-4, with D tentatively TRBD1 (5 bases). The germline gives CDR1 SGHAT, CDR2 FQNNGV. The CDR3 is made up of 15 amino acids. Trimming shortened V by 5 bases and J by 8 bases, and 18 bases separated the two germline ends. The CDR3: CASSLSTGGGEKLFF. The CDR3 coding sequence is TGTGCCAGCAGCCTCTCAACGGGCGGGGGGGAAAAACTGTTTTTT.

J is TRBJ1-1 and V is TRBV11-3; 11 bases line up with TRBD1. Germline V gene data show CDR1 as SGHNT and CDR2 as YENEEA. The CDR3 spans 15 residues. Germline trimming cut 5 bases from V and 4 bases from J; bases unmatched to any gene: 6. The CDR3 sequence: CASSLGQGAGTEAFF. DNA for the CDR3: TGTGCCAGCAGCCTCGGACAGGGGGCGGGCACTGAAGCTTTCTTT.

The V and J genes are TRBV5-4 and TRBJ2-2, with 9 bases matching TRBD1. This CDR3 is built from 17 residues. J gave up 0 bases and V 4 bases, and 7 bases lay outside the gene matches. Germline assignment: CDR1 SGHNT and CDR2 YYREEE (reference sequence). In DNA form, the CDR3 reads TGTGCCAGCAGCCTCGGGACAGGGTTTCCGAACACCGGGGAGCTGTTTTTT. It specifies CASSLGTGFPNTGELFF.

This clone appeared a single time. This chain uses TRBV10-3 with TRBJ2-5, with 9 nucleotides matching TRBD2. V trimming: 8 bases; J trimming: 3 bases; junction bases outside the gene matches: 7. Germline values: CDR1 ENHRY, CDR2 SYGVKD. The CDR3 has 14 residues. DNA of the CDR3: TGTGCCATCCGGGCTAGCGGGGTCAAAGAGACCCAGTACTTC. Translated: CAIRASGVKETQYF.

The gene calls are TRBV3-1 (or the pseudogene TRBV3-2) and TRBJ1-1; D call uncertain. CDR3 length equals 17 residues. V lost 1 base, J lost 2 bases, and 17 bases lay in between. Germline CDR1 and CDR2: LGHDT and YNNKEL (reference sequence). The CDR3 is CASSQGLAQTANTEAFF. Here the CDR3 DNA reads TGTGCCAGCAGCCAAGGGTTAGCGCAAACGGCTAACACTGAAGCTTTCTTT.

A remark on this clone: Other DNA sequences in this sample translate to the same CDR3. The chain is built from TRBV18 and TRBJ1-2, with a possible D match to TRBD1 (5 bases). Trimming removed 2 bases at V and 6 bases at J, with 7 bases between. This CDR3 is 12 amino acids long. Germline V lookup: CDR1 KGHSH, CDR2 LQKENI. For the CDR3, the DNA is TGTGCCAGCTCACCAGGGACTGATGGCTACACCTTC. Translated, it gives CASSPGTDGYTF.

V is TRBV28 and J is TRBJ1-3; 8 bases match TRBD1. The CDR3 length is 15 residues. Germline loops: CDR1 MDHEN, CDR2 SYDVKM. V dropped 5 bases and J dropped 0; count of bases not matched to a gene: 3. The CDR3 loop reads CASSGTGLSGNTIYF. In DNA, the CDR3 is TGTGCCAGCAGTGGGACAGGCCTCTCTGGAAACACCATATATTTT.

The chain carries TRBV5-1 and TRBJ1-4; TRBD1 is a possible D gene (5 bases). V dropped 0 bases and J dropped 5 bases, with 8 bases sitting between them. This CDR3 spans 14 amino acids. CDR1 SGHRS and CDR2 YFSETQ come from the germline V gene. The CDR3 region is CASSLERGNEKLFF. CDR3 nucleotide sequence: TGCGCCAGCAGCTTGGAGCGGGGGAATGAAAAACTGTTTTTT.

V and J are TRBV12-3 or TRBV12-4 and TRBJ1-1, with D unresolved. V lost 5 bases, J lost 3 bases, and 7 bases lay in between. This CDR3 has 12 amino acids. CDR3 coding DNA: TGTGCCAGCAGTACTCTGGACACTGAAGCTTTCTTT. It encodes CASSTLDTEAFF.

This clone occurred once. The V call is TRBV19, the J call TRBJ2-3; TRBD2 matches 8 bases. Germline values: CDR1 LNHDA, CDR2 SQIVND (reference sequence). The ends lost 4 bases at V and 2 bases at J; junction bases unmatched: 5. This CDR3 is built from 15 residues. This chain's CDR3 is CASSTQAGATDTQYF. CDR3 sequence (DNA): TGTGCCAGTAGTACCCAAGCGGGGGCCACAGATACGCAGTATTTT. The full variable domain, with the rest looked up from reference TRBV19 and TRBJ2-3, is DGGITQSPKYLFRKEGQNVTLSCEQNLNHDAMYWYRQDPGQGLRLIYYSQIVNDFQKGDIAEGYSVSREKKESFPLTVTSAQKNPTAFYLCASSTQAGATDTQYFGPGTRLTVL.

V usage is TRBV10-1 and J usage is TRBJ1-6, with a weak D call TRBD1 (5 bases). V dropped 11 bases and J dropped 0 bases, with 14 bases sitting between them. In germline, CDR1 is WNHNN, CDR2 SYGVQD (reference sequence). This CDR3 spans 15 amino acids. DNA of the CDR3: TGCGCCCCCGGGGGGTTTAGCTCCTATAATTCACCCCTCCACTTT. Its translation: CAPGGFSSYNSPLHF.

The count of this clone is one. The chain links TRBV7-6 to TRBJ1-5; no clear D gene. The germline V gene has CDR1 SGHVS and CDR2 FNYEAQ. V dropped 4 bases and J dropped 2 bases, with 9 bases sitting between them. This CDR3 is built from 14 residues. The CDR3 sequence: CASSSSGGNQPQHF. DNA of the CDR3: TGTGCCAGCAGCTCCTCCGGTGGCAATCAGCCCCAGCATTTT.